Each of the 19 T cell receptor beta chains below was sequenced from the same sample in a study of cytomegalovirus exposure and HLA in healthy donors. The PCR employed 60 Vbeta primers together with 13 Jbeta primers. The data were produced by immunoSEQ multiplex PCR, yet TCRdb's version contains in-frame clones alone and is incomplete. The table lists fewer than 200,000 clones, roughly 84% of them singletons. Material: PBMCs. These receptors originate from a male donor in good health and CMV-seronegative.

The CDR3 spells CASSESTGRGSTKNIQYF. CDR3 nucleotide sequence: TGCGCCAGCAGTGAGTCAACAGGGCGGGGGTCGACCAAAAACATTCAGTACTTC. The chain carries TRBV10-1 and TRBJ2-4, with D perhaps matching TRBD2 (7 bases). Trimming took 0 bases from V and 2 from J, leaving 17 bases between them. The CDR3 is made up of 18 amino acids. Germline assignment: CDR1 WNHNN and CDR2 SYGVQD (reference sequence).

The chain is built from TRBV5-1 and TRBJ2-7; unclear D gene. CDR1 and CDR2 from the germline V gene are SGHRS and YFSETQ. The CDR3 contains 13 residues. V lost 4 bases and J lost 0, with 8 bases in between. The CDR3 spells CASSAPSSYEQYF. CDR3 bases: TGCGCCAGCAGCGCCCCGAGCTCCTACGAGCAGTACTTC. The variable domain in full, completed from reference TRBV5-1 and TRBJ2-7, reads KAGVTQTPRYLIKTRGQQVTLSCSPISGHRSVSWYQQTPGQGLQFLFEYFSETQRNKGNFPGRFSGRQFSNSRSEMNVSTLELGDSALYLCASSAPSSYEQYFGPGTRLTVT.

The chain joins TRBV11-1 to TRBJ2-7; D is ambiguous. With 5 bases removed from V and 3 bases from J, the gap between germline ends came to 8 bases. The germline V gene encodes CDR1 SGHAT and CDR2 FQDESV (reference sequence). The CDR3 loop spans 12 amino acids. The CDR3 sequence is CASSVIFYEQYF. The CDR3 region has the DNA TGTGCCAGCAGCGTTATTTTCTACGAGCAGTACTTC. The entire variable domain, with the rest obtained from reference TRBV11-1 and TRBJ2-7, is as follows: EAEVAQSPRYKITEKSQAVAFWCDPISGHATLYWYRQILGQGPELLVQFQDESVVDDSQLPKDRFSAERLKGVDSTLKIQPAELGDSAMYLCASSVIFYEQYFGPGTRLTVT.

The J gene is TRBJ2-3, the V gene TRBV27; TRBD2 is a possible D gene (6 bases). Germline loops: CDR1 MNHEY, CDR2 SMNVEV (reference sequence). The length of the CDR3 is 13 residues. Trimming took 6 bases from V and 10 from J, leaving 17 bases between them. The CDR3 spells CASSRKAGEAQYF. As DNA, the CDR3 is TGTGCCAGCAGCAGAAAGGCTGGGGAGGCGCAGTATTTT.

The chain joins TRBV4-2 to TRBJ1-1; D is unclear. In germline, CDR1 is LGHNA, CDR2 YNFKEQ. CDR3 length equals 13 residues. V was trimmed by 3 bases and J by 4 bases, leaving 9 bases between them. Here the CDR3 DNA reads TGTGCCAGCAGCCAGCTGCAGGCCACTGAAGCTTTCTTT. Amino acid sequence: CASSQLQATEAFF.

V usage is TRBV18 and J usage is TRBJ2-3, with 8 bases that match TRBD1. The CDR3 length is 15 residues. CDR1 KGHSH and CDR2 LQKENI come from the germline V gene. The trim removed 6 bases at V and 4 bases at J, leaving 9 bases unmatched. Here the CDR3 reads CASSPGQGRADTQYF. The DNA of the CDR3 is TGTGCCAGCTCTCCAGGACAGGGCAGGGCAGATACGCAGTATTTT. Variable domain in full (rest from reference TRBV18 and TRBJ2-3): NAGVMQNPRHLVRRRGQEARLRCSPMKGHSHVYWYRQLPEEGLKFMVYLQKENIIDESGMPKERFSAEFPKEGPSILRIQQVVRGDSAAYFCASSPGQGRADTQYFGPGTRLTVL.

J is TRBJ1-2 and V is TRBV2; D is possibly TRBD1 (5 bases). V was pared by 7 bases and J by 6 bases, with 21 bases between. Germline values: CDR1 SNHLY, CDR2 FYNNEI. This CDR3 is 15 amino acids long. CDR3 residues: CASISGPGRVDGYTF. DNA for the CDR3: TGTGCCAGCATTTCCGGGCCAGGGAGGGTTGATGGCTACACCTTC.

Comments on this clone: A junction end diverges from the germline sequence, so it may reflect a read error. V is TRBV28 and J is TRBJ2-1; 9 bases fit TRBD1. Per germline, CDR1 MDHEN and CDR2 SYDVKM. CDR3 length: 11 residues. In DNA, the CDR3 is TGCGGGACAGGGCACCAATATGAGCAGTTCTTC. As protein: CGTGHQYEQFF. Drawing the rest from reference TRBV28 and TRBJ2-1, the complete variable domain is DVKVTQSSRYLVKRTGEKVFLECVQDMDHENMFWYRQDPGLGLRLIYFSYDVKMKEKGDIPEGYSVSREKKERFSLILESASTNQTSMYLCGTGHQYEQFFGPGTRLTVL.

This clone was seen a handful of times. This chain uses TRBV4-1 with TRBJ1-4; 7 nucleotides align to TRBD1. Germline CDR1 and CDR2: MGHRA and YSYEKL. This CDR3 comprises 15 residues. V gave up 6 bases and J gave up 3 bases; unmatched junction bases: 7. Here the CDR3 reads CASRIAGGSNEKLFF. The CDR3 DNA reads TGCGCCAGCAGAATAGCAGGGGGTTCTAATGAAAAACTGTTTTTT.

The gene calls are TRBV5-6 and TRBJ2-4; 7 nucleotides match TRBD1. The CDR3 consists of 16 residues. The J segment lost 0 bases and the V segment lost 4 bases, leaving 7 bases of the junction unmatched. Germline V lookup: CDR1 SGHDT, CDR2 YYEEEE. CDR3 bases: TGTGCCAGCAGCCCCCAGGGACAGCTAGCCAAAAACATTCAGTACTTC. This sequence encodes CASSPQGQLAKNIQYF.

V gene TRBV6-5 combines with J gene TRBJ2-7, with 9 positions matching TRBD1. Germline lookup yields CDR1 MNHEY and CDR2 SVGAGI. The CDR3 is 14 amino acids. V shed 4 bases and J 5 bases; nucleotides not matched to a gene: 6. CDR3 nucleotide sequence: TGTGCCAGCAGTTCGCCGGGACAGGGTAACGAGCAGTACTTC. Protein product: CASSSPGQGNEQYF.

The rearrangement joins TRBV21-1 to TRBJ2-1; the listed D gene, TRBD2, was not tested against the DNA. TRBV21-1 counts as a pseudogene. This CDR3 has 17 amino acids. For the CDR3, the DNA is TGTGCCAGCAGCTCTCGCCTGGGGACTAGCGGGGACAATGAGCAGTTCTTC. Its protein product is CASSSRLGTSGDNEQFF.

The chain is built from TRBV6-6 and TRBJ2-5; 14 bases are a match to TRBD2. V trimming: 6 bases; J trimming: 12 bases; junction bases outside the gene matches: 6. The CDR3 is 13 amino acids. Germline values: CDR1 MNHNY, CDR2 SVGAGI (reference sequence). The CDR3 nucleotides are TGTGCCAGCAGGGGGACTAGCGGGGGCCTTGAGTACTTC. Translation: CASRGTSGGLEYF.

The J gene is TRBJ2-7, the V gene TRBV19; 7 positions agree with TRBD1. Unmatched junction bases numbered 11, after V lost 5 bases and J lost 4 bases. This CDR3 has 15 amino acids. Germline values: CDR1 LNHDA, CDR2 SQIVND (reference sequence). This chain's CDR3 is CASSRRRDRFYEQYF. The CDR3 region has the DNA TGTGCCAGTAGTCGACGCCGGGACAGATTTTACGAGCAGTACTTC. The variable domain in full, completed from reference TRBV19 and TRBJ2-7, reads DGGITQSPKYLFRKEGQNVTLSCEQNLNHDAMYWYRQDPGQGLRLIYYSQIVNDFQKGDIAEGYSVSREKKESFPLTVTSAQKNPTAFYLCASSRRRDRFYEQYFGPGTRLTVT.

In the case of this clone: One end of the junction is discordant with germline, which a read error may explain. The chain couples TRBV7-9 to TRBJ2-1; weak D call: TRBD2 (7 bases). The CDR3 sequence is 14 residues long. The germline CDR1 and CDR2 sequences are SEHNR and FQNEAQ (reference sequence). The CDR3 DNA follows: TGTTCCAGCAGCTTAGAGGGGGGGGCGAGTGAGCAGTTCTTC. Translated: CSSSLEGGASEQFF.

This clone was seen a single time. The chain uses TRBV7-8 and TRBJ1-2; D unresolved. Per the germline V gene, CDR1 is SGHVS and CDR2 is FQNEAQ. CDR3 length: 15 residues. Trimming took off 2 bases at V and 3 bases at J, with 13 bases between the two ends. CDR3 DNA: TGTGCCAGCAGCTTACCAACAGAACCGGACTATGGCTACACCTTC. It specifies CASSLPTEPDYGYTF.

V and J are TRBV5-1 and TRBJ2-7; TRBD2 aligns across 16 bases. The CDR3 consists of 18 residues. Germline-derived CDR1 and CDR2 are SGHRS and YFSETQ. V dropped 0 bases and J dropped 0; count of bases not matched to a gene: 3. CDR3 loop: CASSLAGTSGGASYEQYF. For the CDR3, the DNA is TGCGCCAGCAGCTTGGCCGGGACTAGCGGGGGGGCCTCCTACGAGCAGTACTTC.

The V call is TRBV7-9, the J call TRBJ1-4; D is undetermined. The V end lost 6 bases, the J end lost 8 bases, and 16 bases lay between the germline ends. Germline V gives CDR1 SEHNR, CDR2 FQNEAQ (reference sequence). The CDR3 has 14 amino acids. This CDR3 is CASRPGTGGEKLFF. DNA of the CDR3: TGTGCCAGCAGACCTGGAACTGGCGGAGAAAAACTGTTTTTT.

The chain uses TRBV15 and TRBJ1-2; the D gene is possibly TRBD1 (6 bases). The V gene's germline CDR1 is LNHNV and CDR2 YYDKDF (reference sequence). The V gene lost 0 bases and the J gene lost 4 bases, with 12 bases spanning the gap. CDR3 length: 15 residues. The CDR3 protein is CATSRERTDLYGYTF. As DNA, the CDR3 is TGTGCCACCAGCAGAGAACGGACAGACCTCTATGGCTACACCTTC.